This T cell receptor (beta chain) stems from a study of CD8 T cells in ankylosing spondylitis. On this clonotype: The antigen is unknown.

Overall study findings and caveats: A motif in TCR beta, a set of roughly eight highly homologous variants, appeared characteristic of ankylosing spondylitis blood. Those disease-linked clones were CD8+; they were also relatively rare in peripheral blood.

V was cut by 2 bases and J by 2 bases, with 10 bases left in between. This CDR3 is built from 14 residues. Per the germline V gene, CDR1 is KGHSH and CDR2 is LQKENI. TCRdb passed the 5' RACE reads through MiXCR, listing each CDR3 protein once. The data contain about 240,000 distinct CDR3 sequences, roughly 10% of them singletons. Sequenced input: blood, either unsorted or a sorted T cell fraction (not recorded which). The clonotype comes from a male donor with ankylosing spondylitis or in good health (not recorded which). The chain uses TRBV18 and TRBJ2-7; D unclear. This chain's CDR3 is CASSPVTITYEQYF. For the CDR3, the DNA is TGTGCCAGCTCACCAGTGACAATCACCTACGAGCAGTACTTC. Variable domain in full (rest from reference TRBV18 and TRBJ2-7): NAGVMQNPRHLVRRRGQEARLRCSPMKGHSHVYWYRQLPEEGLKFMVYLQKENIIDESGMPKERFSAEFPKEGPSILRIQQVVRGDSAAYFCASSPVTITYEQYFGPGTRLTVT.